A single sample gave rise to the 27 T cell receptor beta chains below, sequenced in a study of beta chain features in type 1 diabetes. The study, taken as a whole, reports: Moderate but significant shortening of TCRB CDR3s was recorded in all four CD4+ subsets from Type 1 diabetes patients.

For these receptors, no antigen is known. The study reverse transcribed the entire isolated RNA, so it sequenced expressed TCRB transcripts. Repertoires were generated with immunoSEQ multiplex PCR, while TCRdb's copy carries only in-frame clones and drops some. This sample has about 230,000 clones, with about a sixth found just once. Sequences were obtained from naive CD4+ T cells from blood. The receptors shown here come from a man aged 25-40 years with type 1 diabetes.

The chain uses TRBV27 and TRBJ2-7; TRBD1 agrees at 9 bases. Germline V gives CDR1 MNHEY, CDR2 SMNVEV (reference sequence). The trim removed 3 bases at V and 7 bases at J, leaving 13 bases unmatched. CDR3 length: 16 residues. CDR3 amino acids: CASSFPSTGTGREQYF. CDR3 nucleotides: TGTGCCAGCAGTTTCCCTTCTACCGGGACAGGGAGGGAGCAGTACTTC.

This chain joins TRBV5-4 and TRBJ2-7; D is unclear. The CDR3 runs 13 residues. With 5 bases removed from V and 2 bases from J, the gap between germline ends came to 11 bases. Germline CDR1 reads SGHNT; CDR2 reads YYREEE (reference sequence). The CDR3 spells CASRVGATYEQYF. DNA for the CDR3: TGTGCCAGCAGGGTGGGCGCAACCTACGAGCAGTACTTC.

A few counts support this clone. The CDR3 DNA sequence: TGCAGCCAAGGACAGATGAACACTGAAGCTTTCTTT. Translation: CSQGQMNTEAFF. This sequence joins TRBV29-1 and TRBJ1-1; D might be TRBD1 (6 bases). The CDR3 contains 12 residues. Trimming took 8 bases from V and 0 from J, leaving 10 bases between them. Germline CDR1 reads SQVTM; CDR2 reads ANQGSEA.

This sequence joins TRBV9 and TRBJ1-5, with D maybe TRBD1 (5 bases). With 2 bases removed from V and 1 base from J, the gap between germline ends came to 13 bases. The CDR3 has 16 amino acids. CDR1 is SGDLS and CDR2 is YYNGEE in the germline V gene. CDR3 sequence: CASSVGAGRSNQPQHF. The CDR3 DNA reads as TGTGCCAGCAGCGTCGGGGCAGGGAGGAGCAATCAGCCCCAGCATTTT. The entire variable domain, with the rest obtained from reference TRBV9 and TRBJ1-5, is as follows: DSGVTQTPKHLITATGQRVTLRCSPRSGDLSVYWYQQSLDQGLQFLIQYYNGEERAKGNILERFSAQQFPDLHSELNLSSLELGDSALYFCASSVGAGRSNQPQHFGDGTRLSIL.

The V gene is TRBV5-1, the J gene TRBJ2-1; weak D call: TRBD2 (5 bases). Germline CDR1 is SGHRS and CDR2 is YFSETQ. Trimming pared 6 bases from V and 0 bases from J, leaving 10 bases between. This CDR3 spans 14 amino acids. Here the CDR3 DNA reads TGCGCCAGCACCGGGGTTAACTCCTACAATGAGCAGTTCTTC. This translates into CASTGVNSYNEQFF.

This clone was seen only a few times. V is TRBV4-1 and J is TRBJ2-3, with 15 bases that match TRBD2. The junction had 8 bases not matched to a gene; V was cut back by 4 bases and J by 0 bases. Germline V lookup: CDR1 MGHRA, CDR2 YSYEKL. The CDR3 spans 19 residues. This chain's CDR3 is CASSLLGLAGGPSTDTQYF. The CDR3 region has the DNA TGCGCCAGCAGCCTACTGGGACTAGCGGGAGGACCTAGCACAGATACGCAGTATTTT.

There are a few counts of this clone. The chain recombines TRBV5-4 with TRBJ2-3; possibly TRBD1 for D (5 bases). The CDR3 is 15 residues long. The V end lost 2 bases, the J end lost 0 bases, and 10 bases lay between the germline ends. Germline CDR1 SGHNT, CDR2 YYREEE (reference sequence). The CDR3 reads CASSFGQTSTDTQYF. The CDR3 region has the DNA TGTGCCAGCAGCTTCGGACAAACGAGCACAGATACGCAGTATTTT.

Note on this clone: Other DNA variants within this sample encode the same CDR3. The rearrangement uses TRBV20-1 and TRBJ2-5; D unclear. The CDR3 spans 10 residues. Germline CDR1 DFQATT, CDR2 SNEGSKA (reference sequence). V lost 6 bases and J 2 bases, leaving 4 bases between the germline ends. The CDR3 sequence: CSALQETQYF. The CDR3 coding sequence is TGCAGTGCGCTGCAAGAGACCCAGTACTTC.

This clone has a handful of counts. This sequence joins TRBV29-1 and TRBJ2-5; maybe TRBD1 (6 bases). V lost 7 bases to trimming and J lost 5 bases, with 17 bases between them. Germline loops: CDR1 SQVTM, CDR2 ANQGSEA. The CDR3 is made up of 13 amino acids. For the CDR3, the DNA is TGCAGCGGGCGTTTCAGGGGTAGGGAGACCCAGTACTTC. Amino acid sequence: CSGRFRGRETQYF.

The V and J genes are TRBV29-1 and TRBJ2-5, with D possibly TRBD1 on 5 matching bases. V lost 3 bases, J lost 5 bases, and 16 bases lay in between. CDR3 length: 14 residues. CDR1 and CDR2 (germline): SQVTM, ANQGSEA. CDR3 amino acids: CSVEPGNARETQYF. CDR3 DNA sequence: TGCAGCGTTGAGCCAGGGAATGCGAGGGAGACCCAGTACTTC.

This chain uses TRBV14 with TRBJ2-2; no clear D gene. This CDR3 spans 13 amino acids. CDR1 and CDR2 from the germline V gene are SGHDN and FVKESK. Trimming cost V 4 bases and J 7 bases, with 10 bases left between them. The CDR3 is CASSPQNGGELFF. The DNA for the CDR3 is TGTGCCAGCAGCCCCCAAAATGGCGGGGAGCTGTTTTTT.

This clone was seen a handful of times. The chain recombines TRBV4-3 with TRBJ2-3; 10 nucleotides match TRBD2. CDR3 length: 17 amino acids. Germline values: CDR1 LGHNA, CDR2 YSLEER. Losses at the gene ends were 0 bases for V and 6 bases for J; bases not matched to a gene: 9. The CDR3 is CASSQDLASGRRDTQYF. CDR3 DNA: TGCGCCAGCAGCCAAGATTTGGCTAGCGGGAGACGGGATACGCAGTATTTT.

The chain combines TRBV14 with TRBJ2-3, with a weak D call TRBD1 (6 bases). The CDR3 covers 17 residues. Germline CDR1 is SGHDN and CDR2 is FVKESK. V gave up 2 bases and J gave up 0 bases, with 15 bases separating them. The CDR3 sequence: CASSQPLRQESTDTQYF. In DNA form, the CDR3 reads TGTGCCAGCAGCCAACCCCTGAGACAGGAAAGCACAGATACGCAGTATTTT. The full variable domain, rest sourced from reference TRBV14 and TRBJ2-3, is EAGVTQFPSHSVIEKGQTVTLRCDPISGHDNLYWYRRVMGKEIKFLLHFVKESKQDESGMPNNRFLAERTGGTYSTLKVQPAELEDSGVYFCASSQPLRQESTDTQYFGPGTRLTVL.

The chain couples TRBV10-3 to TRBJ2-7; the match to TRBD2 covers 7 bases. Germline CDR1 is ENHRY and CDR2 is SYGVKD. V dropped 11 bases and J dropped 2; count of bases not matched to a gene: 3. The CDR3 is made up of 11 amino acids. The CDR3 loop reads CASRGAYEQYF. The DNA for the CDR3 is TGTGCCTCCCGGGGGGCCTACGAGCAGTACTTC.

This clone was observed a handful of times. This CDR3 is CASSGRQGGRIAKNIQYF. Here the CDR3 DNA reads TGTGCCAGTAGTGGTAGGCAGGGAGGAAGGATTGCCAAAAACATTCAGTACTTC. The V call is TRBV19, the J call TRBJ2-4, with D possibly matching TRBD2 (6 bases). From germline, CDR1 is LNHDA and CDR2 SQIVND (reference sequence). This CDR3 comprises 18 residues. V was shortened by 5 bases and J by 1 base, with 21 bases between the two germline ends.

This clone showed up just a few times. The chain uses TRBV7-9 and TRBJ2-3; 13 nucleotides line up with TRBD2. Germline V gene data show CDR1 as SEHNR and CDR2 as FQNEAQ (reference sequence). CDR3 length equals 18 residues. V lost 4 bases, J lost 1 base, and 8 bases stayed unmatched. Here the CDR3 reads CASSSAKGLAGGTDTQYF. CDR3 DNA sequence: TGTGCCAGCAGCTCAGCGAAAGGACTAGCGGGAGGCACAGATACGCAGTATTTT.

The count of this clone is one. V gene TRBV21-1 combines with J gene TRBJ1-5; the table gives TRBD1 as D, unverified against the DNA. TRBV21-1 is a listed pseudogene. The CDR3 loop spans 17 amino acids. DNA of the CDR3: TGTGCCAGCAGCATAAGCTCGACACCTTATAGCAATCAGCCCCAGCATTTT. This sequence encodes CASSISSTPYSNQPQHF.

This clone was counted once. The V gene is TRBV25-1, the J gene TRBJ1-5; the match to TRBD1 covers 7 bases. After removal of 4 bases from V and 0 bases from J, the junction contained 6 bases not matched to a gene. The CDR3 length is 16 residues. Germline V gene sequence: CDR1 MGHDK, CDR2 SYGVNS. CDR3 coding DNA: TGTGCCAGCAGTGGGCAGGGGGGGTATAGCAATCAGCCCCAGCATTTT. As protein: CASSGQGGYSNQPQHF.

The gene calls are TRBV15 and TRBJ1-3, with D perhaps matching TRBD1 (5 bases). The CDR3 covers 18 residues. CDR1 and CDR2 (germline): LNHNV, YYDKDF (reference sequence). With 0 bases removed from V and 0 bases from J, the gap between germline ends came to 15 bases. The CDR3 DNA sequence: TGTGCCACCAGCAGAGATCACCTAGGGACGGACTCTGGAAACACCATATATTTT. Residues: CATSRDHLGTDSGNTIYF.

This chain joins TRBV15 and TRBJ2-1; D ambiguous. Germline CDR1 is LNHNV and CDR2 is YYDKDF (reference sequence). The V and J ends lost 0 bases and 3 bases respectively, with 9 bases between them. The CDR3 runs 15 residues. CDR3 region: CATSRDSANYNEQFF. Here the CDR3 DNA reads TGTGCCACCAGCAGAGATTCGGCTAACTACAATGAGCAGTTCTTC.

A few counts support this clone. V is TRBV6-1 and J is TRBJ2-7; 11 nucleotides agree with TRBD2. After removal of 4 bases from V and 2 bases from J, the junction contained 4 bases not matched to a gene. CDR1 is MNHNS and CDR2 is SASEGT in the germline V gene. The CDR3 sequence is 15 residues long. DNA of the CDR3: TGTGCCAGCAGTGCCCAACTAGCGGGAGCCTACGAGCAGTACTTC. Translating it yields CASSAQLAGAYEQYF.

In this sample, this clone turned up a few times. This same CDR3 is encoded by further DNA sequences in the sample. The chain recombines TRBV29-1 with TRBJ2-5, with a weak D call TRBD1 (5 bases). This CDR3 has 12 residues. Trimming removed 3 bases at V and 5 bases at J, with 10 bases between. Germline values: CDR1 SQVTM, CDR2 ANQGSEA. This CDR3 reads CSVDQGPETQYF. DNA of the CDR3: TGCAGCGTTGATCAGGGTCCGGAGACCCAGTACTTC.

This clone was seen a handful of times. This sequence joins TRBV28 and TRBJ2-1; 8 positions match TRBD2. V shed 6 bases and J 7 bases; nucleotides not matched to a gene: 5. The CDR3 loop spans 13 amino acids. Germline CDR1 reads MDHEN; CDR2 reads SYDVKM. CDR3 in amino acids: CASSSPGGNEQFF. CDR3 in DNA: TGTGCCAGCAGCTCGCCGGGAGGGAATGAGCAGTTCTTC. The full variable domain, completed using reference TRBV28 and TRBJ2-1, is DVKVTQSSRYLVKRTGEKVFLECVQDMDHENMFWYRQDPGLGLRLIYFSYDVKMKEKGDIPEGYSVSREKKERFSLILESASTNQTSMYLCASSSPGGNEQFFGPGTRLTVL.

This clone was seen more than once but under ten times. The chain has TRBV1 and TRBJ2-1; the D call of TRBD2 is as the table states it, not checked on the DNA. TRBV1 is deemed a pseudogene. The length of the CDR3 is 14 residues. CDR3 sequence: CTSRTSGRYNEQFF. CDR3 nucleotide sequence: TGCACCAGCAGGACTAGCGGGCGCTACAATGAGCAGTTCTTC.

The chain carries TRBV7-2 and TRBJ2-5, with unresolved D. Germline V CDR1 and CDR2: SGHTA, FQGNSA. The CDR3 is 14 amino acids. V lost 3 bases to trimming and J lost 5 bases, with 13 bases between them. The CDR3 DNA reads TGTGCCAGCAGCTTCGGAGATATCCGGGAGACCCAGTACTTC. Its translation: CASSFGDIRETQYF.

The chain employs TRBV25-1 and TRBJ1-5; D remains unclear. The CDR3 sequence is 14 residues long. Germline CDR1 and CDR2: MGHDK and SYGVNS. The V gene lost 2 bases and the J gene lost 6 bases, with 11 bases spanning the gap. For the CDR3, the DNA is TGTGCCAGCAGTGAAGGTTGGGGTCGTCAGCCCCAGCATTTT. Its protein is CASSEGWGRQPQHF.

The gene calls are TRBV30 and TRBJ1-4; the D gene is possibly TRBD1 (5 bases). This CDR3 comprises 14 residues. The germline CDR1 and CDR2 sequences are GTSNPN and SVGIG (reference sequence). Trimming took 0 bases from V and 7 from J, leaving 12 bases between them. CDR3 nucleotide sequence: TGTGCCTGGAGTGTACCAGGGCCTGGTGAAAAACTGTTTTTT. Its translation is CAWSVPGPGEKLFF.